The clone carrying this T cell receptor beta chain has only a few counts. The record originates from a study of T cells in Graves' hyperthyroidism and ophthalmopathy. RNA transcripts provided the source from which TCR beta CDR3 regions were amplified. A first-round RT-PCR of the TCR CDR3 used the HTBI primer set. A single record per CDR3 protein comes from TCRdb applying MiXCR to the multiplex PCR reads. The table includes some 600,000 distinct CDR3 sequences, approximately 13% detected once. The CDR3 runs 16 residues. Per germline, CDR1 SGHVS and CDR2 FQNEAQ. With 2 bases clipped from V and 5 bases from J, the junction kept 10 bases outside the gene matches.

This chain uses TRBV7-8 with TRBJ2-3; 7 bases match TRBD2. This clonotype originated in a woman aged 30 to 39 with Graves' hyperthyroidism that later progressed to Graves' ophthalmopathy. The sample was blood. CDR3 DNA sequence: TGTGCCAGCAGCTTAAGGGTGCGGGAGAGTATAGATACGCAGTATTTT. Translating gives CASSLRVRESIDTQYF. The variable domain in full, completed from reference TRBV7-8 and TRBJ2-3, reads GAGVSQSPRYKVAKRGQDVALRCDPISGHVSLFWYQQALGQGPEFLTYFQNEAQLDKSGLPSDRFFAERPEGSVSTLKIQRTQQEDSAVYLCASSLRVRESIDTQYFGPGTRLTVL.